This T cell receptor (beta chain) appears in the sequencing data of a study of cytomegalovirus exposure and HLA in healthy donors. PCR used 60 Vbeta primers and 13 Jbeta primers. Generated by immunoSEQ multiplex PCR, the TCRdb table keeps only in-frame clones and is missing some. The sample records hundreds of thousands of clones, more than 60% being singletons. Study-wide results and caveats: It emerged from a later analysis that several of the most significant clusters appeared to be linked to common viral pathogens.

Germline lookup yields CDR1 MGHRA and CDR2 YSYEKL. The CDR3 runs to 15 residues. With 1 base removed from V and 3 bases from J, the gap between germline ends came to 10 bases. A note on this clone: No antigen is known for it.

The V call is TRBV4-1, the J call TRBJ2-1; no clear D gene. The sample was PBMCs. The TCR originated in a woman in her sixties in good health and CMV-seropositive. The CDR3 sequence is CASSQAPADYNEQFF. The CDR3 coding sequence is TGCGCCAGCAGCCAAGCCCCCGCGGACTACAATGAGCAGTTCTTC.